The present T cell receptor (beta chain) was sequenced within a study of cytomegalovirus exposure and HLA in healthy donors. Study-level points and caveats: The availability of immune exposure information extended only to CMV serostatus. The study listed under 200 cytomegalovirus-associated TCR beta chains.

Between the trimmed V and J ends, which lost 3 bases and 1 base, there was a span of 14 bases. The CDR3 sequence is 15 residues long. Germline-derived CDR1 and CDR2 are SGHDT and YYEEEE. Notes on this clone: Its antigen is as yet unknown.

A multiplex PCR was run with 60 Vbeta primers and 13 Jbeta primers. The protocol was immunoSEQ multiplex PCR, while the TCRdb copy is restricted to in-frame clones and leaves out a portion. The data contain about 270,000 clones, approximately 90% of them seen just once; the ten biggest clones take up 4%. The sequencing input was PBMCs. The source of this sequence is a man between 40 and 49 years old in good health and CMV-seropositive. The chain combines TRBV5-6 with TRBJ2-7; tentative D call: TRBD1 (6 bases). This chain's CDR3 is CASSWGPGESYEQYF. In nucleotides, the CDR3 is TGTGCCAGCAGCTGGGGTCCAGGGGAGTCCTACGAGCAGTACTTC.